One and the same sample provided the 3 T cell receptor beta chains below, sequenced in a study of blood T cell repertoires in COVID-19. Produced via immunoSEQ multiplex PCR; TCRdb's table is partial and in-frame only. The sample records over 250,000 clones, roughly 85% being singletons. The specimen sequenced was peripheral blood. These receptors were collected from a woman aged 50 to 60 who had recovered from COVID-19.

V and J are TRBV18 and TRBJ1-2; D remains ambiguous. Trimming took 0 bases from V and 4 from J, leaving 12 bases between them. This CDR3 is built from 15 residues. In germline, CDR1 is KGHSH, CDR2 LQKENI. CDR3 sequence: CASSPPTLRSYGYTF. CDR3 bases: TGTGCCAGCTCACCACCGACCTTGCGGAGCTATGGCTACACCTTC.

This chain links TRBV28 with TRBJ1-2, with D unresolved. Trimming removed 2 bases from V and 2 bases from J, with 6 bases in between. Germline-derived CDR1 and CDR2 are MDHEN and SYDVKM. CDR3 length: 13 residues. CDR3 residues: CASSLPENYGYTF. CDR3 nucleotide sequence: TGTGCCAGCAGTTTACCAGAAAACTATGGCTACACCTTC.

As to this clone: One junction end does not reproduce the germline sequence, and a read error may be involved. The chain links TRBV5-4 to TRBJ2-3, with 8 bases matching TRBD2. The CDR3 covers 14 residues. Germline V gene lookup returns CDR1 SGHNT and CDR2 YYREEE (reference sequence). For the CDR3, the DNA is TGTGCCAGCAGCCTTAGCGGGGTTACAGGTACGCAGTATTTT. Amino acid sequence: CASSLSGVTGTQYF.